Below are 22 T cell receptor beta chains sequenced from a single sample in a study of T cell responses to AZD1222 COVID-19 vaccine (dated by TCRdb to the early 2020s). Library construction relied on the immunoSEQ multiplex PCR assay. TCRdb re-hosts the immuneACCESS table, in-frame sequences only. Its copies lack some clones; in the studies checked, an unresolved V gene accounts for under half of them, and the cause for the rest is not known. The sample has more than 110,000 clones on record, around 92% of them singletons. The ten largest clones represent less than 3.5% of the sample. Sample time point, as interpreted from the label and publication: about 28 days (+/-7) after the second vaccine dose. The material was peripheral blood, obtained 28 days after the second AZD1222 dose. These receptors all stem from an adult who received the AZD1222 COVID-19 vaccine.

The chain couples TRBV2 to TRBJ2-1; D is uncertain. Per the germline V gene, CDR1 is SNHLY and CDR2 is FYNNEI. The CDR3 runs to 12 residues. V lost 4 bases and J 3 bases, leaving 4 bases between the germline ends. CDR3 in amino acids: CASSGHYNEQFF. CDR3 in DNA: TGTGCCAGCAGTGGCCACTACAATGAGCAGTTCTTC.

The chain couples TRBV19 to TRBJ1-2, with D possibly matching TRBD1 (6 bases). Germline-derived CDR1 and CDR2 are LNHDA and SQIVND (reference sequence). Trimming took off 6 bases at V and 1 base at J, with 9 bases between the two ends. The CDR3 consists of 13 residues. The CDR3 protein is CASRDRVNYGYTF. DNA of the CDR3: TGTGCCAGTAGGGACAGAGTTAACTATGGCTACACCTTC.

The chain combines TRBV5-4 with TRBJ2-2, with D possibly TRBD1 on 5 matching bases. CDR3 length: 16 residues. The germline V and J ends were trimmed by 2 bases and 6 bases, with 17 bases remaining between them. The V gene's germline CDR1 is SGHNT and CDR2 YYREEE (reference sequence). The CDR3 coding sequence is TGTGCCAGCAGCTTTCCGACAGCCCTGTCCGCCGGGGAGCTGTTTTTT. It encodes CASSFPTALSAGELFF.

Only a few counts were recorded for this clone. CDR3 DNA: TGTGCCAGCTCACCACGCCGGGGTCACACCGGGGAGCTGTTTTTT. Protein product: CASSPRRGHTGELFF. This sequence joins TRBV18 and TRBJ2-2; D is perhaps TRBD2 (5 bases). V lost 1 base to trimming and J lost 3 bases, with 9 bases between them. The CDR3 extends over 15 amino acids. In germline, CDR1 is KGHSH, CDR2 LQKENI.

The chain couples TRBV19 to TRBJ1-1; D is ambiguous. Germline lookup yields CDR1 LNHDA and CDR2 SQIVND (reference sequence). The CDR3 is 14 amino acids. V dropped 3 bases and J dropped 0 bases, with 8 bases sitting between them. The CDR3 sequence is CASSIPWLNTEAFF. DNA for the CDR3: TGTGCCAGTAGTATCCCCTGGCTGAACACTGAAGCTTTCTTT.

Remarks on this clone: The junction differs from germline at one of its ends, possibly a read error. The CDR3 is CASSRSGSWNSGELFF. The CDR3 coding sequence is TGTGCCAGCAGTCGTAGCGGGAGTTGGAACTCCGGGGAGCTGTTTTTT. V is TRBV11-3 and J is TRBJ2-2, with 9 bases lining up with TRBD2. Germline assignment: CDR1 SGHNT and CDR2 YENEEA. The CDR3 extends over 16 amino acids.

The CDR3: CASSSPDREGRYEQYF. Written as DNA, the CDR3 is TGTGCCAGCAGCTCGCCGGACAGGGAGGGCCGTTACGAGCAGTACTTC. The V gene is TRBV28, the J gene TRBJ2-7, with D perhaps matching TRBD1 (8 bases). V lost 6 bases and J 4 bases, leaving 22 bases between the germline ends. Germline lookup yields CDR1 MDHEN and CDR2 SYDVKM. There are 16 residues in the CDR3.

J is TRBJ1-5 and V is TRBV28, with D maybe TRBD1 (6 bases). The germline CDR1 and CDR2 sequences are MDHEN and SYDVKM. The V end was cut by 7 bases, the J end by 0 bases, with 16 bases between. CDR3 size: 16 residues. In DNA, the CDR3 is TGTGCCAGCAACTTCCTCGGGGACACTAGCAATCAGCCCCAGCATTTT. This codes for CASNFLGDTSNQPQHF.

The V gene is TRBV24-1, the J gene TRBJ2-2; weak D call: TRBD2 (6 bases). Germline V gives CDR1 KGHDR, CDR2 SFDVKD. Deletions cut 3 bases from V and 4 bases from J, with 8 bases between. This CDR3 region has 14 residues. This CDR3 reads CATSDAGGTGELFF. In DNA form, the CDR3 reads TGTGCCACCAGTGATGCCGGGGGCACCGGGGAGCTGTTTTTT.

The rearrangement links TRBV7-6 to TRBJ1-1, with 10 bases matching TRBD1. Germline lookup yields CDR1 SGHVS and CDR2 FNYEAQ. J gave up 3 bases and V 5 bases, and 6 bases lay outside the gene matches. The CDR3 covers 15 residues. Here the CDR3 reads CASSGQGGRYTEAFF. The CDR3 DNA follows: TGTGCCAGCAGCGGACAGGGGGGGCGGTACACTGAAGCTTTCTTT.

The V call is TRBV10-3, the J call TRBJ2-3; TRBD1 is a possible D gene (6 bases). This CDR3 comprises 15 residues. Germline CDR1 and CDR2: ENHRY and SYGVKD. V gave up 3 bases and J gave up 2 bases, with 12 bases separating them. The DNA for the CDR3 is TGTGCCATCAGTGACACACAGGGTGCCACAGATACGCAGTATTTT. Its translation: CAISDTQGATDTQYF.

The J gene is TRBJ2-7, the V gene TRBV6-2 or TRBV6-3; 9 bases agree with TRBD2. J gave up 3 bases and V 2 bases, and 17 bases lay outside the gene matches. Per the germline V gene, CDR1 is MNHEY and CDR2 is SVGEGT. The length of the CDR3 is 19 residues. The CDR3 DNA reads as TGTGCCAGCAGTTACGAGAGCGGGAGGCCTTACCGAATAAACTACGAGCAGTACTTC. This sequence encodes CASSYESGRPYRINYEQYF.

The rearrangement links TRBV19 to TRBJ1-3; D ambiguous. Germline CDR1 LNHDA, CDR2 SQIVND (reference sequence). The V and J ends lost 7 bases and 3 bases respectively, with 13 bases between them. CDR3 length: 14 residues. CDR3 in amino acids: CASMEGNVGNTIYF. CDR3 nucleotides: TGTGCCAGTATGGAGGGAAATGTTGGAAACACCATATATTTT.

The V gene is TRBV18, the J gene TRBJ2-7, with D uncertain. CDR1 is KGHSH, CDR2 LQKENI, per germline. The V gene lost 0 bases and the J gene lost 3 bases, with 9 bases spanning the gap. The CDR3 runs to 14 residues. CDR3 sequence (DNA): TGTGCCAGCTCACCACCGGGCAGCCTCTACGAGCAGTACTTC. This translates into CASSPPGSLYEQYF.

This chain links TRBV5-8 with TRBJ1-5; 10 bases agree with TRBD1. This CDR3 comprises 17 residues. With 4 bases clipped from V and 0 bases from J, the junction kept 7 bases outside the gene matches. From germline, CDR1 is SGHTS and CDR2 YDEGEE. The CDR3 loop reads CASSRGQGSVSNQPQHF. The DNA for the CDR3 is TGTGCCAGCAGCAGGGGACAGGGGTCTGTTAGCAATCAGCCCCAGCATTTT.

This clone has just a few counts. CDR3: CASSEFAQGWQPQHF. The DNA of the CDR3 is TGTGCCAGCAGTGAATTCGCCCAGGGTTGGCAGCCCCAGCATTTT. V gene TRBV25-1 combines with J gene TRBJ1-5, with D possibly TRBD1 on 5 matching bases. Germline loops: CDR1 MGHDK, CDR2 SYGVNS. CDR3 length: 15 residues. V was clipped by 1 base and J by 7 bases, with 14 bases between them.

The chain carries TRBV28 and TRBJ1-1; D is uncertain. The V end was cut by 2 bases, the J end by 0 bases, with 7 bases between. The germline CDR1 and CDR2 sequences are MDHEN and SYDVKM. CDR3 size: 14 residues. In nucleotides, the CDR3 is TGTGCCAGCAGTTTAAAGGGAATGAACACTGAAGCTTTCTTT. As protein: CASSLKGMNTEAFF.

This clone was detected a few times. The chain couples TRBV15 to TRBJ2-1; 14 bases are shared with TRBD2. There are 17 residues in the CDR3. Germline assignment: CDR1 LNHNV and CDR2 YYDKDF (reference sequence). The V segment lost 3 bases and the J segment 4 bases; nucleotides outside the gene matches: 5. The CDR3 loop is CATSRGLAGDGYNEQFF. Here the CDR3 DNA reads TGTGCCACCAGCAGGGGACTAGCGGGAGATGGGTACAATGAGCAGTTCTTC.

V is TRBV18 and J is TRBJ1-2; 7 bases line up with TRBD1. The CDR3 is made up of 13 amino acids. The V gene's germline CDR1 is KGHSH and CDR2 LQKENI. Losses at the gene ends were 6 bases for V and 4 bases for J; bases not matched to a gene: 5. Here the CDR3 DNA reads TGTGCCAGCTCCGGGGACAGCGGCTATGGCTACACCTTC. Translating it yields CASSGDSGYGYTF.

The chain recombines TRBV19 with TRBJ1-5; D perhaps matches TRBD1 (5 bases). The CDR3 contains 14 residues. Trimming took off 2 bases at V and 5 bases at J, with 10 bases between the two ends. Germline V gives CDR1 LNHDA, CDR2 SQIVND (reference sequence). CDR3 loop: CASSINSGDQPQHF. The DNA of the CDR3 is TGTGCCAGTAGTATAAATTCGGGGGATCAGCCCCAGCATTTT.

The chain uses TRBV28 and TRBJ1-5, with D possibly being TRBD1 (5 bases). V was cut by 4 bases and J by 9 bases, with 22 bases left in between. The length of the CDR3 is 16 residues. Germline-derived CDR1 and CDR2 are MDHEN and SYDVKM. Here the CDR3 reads CASSSWGRRRVSPQHF. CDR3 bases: TGTGCCAGCAGTTCCTGGGGACGGCGCAGGGTATCGCCCCAGCATTTT.

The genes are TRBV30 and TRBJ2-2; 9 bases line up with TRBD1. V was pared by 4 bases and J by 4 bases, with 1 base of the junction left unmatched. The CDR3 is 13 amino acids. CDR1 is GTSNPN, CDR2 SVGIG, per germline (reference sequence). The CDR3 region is CAWNRGPTGELFF. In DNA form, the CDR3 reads TGTGCCTGGAACAGGGGGCCCACCGGGGAGCTGTTTTTT. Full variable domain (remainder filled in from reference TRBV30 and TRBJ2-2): SQTIHQWPATLVQPVGSPLSLECTVEGTSNPNLYWYRQAAGRGLQLLFYSVGIGQISSEVPQNLSASRPQDRQFILSSKKLLLSDSGFYLCAWNRGPTGELFFGEGSRLTVL.